This TCR beta chain came from a study of T cells in Graves' hyperthyroidism and ophthalmopathy. Study background: Peripheral blood collection took place at initial diagnosis, before any treatment.

This clonotype was detected ten times or more. Its specificity is unknown. Trimming left V 7 bases short and J 8 bases short, with 14 bases between. The CDR3 totals 12 residues. Germline CDR1 MNHNS, CDR2 SASEGT. General study findings and limits: The model identified upcoming ophthalmopathy a median approximately six months ahead of onset.

Researchers amplified the TCR beta CDR3 regions from RNA transcripts. The HTBI primer set was used in a first-round RT-PCR of the TCR CDR3. TCRdb re-analysed the multiplex PCR reads in MiXCR, keeping a single row per CDR3 protein. This repertoire shows 650,000 to 850,000 distinct CDR3 sequences, 18% found once; its top ten account for roughly 17%. Based on clinical symptoms, serum thyroxine and TRAb, thyroid ultrasound and orbital computed tomography, diagnoses were reached. When hyperthyroidism was first diagnosed, the blood sample was taken, preceding any ophthalmopathy symptoms. This chain links TRBV6-1 with TRBJ1-2; no clear D gene. The clonotype was recovered from a woman between 45 and 60 years old with Graves' hyperthyroidism that later progressed to Graves' ophthalmopathy. Sample: blood. The CDR3 nucleotides read TGTGCCAGCACCAACCTAATGGGGGGCTACACCTTC. This translates into CASTNLMGGYTF.